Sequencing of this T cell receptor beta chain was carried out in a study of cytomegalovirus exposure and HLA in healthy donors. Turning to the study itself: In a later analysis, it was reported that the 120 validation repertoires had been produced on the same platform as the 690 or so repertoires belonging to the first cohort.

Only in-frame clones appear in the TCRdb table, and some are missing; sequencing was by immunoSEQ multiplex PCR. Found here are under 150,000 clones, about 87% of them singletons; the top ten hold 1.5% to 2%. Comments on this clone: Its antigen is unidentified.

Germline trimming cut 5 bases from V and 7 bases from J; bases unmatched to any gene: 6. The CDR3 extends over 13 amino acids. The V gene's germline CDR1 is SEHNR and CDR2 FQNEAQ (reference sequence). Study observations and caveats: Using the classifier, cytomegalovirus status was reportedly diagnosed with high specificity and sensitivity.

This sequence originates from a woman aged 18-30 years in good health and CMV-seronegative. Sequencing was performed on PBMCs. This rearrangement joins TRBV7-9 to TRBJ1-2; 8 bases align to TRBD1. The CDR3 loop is CASSRTGSLGYTF. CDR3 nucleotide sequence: TGTGCCAGCAGCCGGACAGGGAGCCTTGGCTACACCTTC.